The rows below give T cell receptor beta chains drawn from one sample of a study of T cells in Graves' hyperthyroidism and ophthalmopathy. From the multiplex PCR reads, TCRdb called clonotypes with MiXCR, one entry per CDR3 protein. The table records some 350,000 distinct CDR3 sequences, roughly 15% of them present only once. The sample consisted of blood. The receptors derive from a woman aged 60-75 years with Graves' ophthalmopathy. Both conserved end residues are part of each CDR3. Each record gives: D gene, clone size, J gene, V gene, CDR3 protein, CDR3 DNA. D genes are given only for firm matches. Clone size, where shown, is once, few, many, or a class for clones that have expanded.

TRBD2 | NA | TRBJ2-1 | TRBV6-6 | CASSFTPPGVRLAHNEQFF | TGTGCCAGCAGTTTTACCCCCCCCGGGGTCCGACTAGCACACAATGAGCAGTTCTTC
NA | NA | TRBJ2-3 | TRBV5-5 | CASSLAGAQRTDTQYF | TGTGCCAGCAGCTTGGCGGGGGCCCAGCGGACAGATACGCAGTATTTT
NA | many | TRBJ1-3 | TRBV15 | CATSRDVGNTIYF | TGTGCCACCAGCAGAGATGTCGGAAACACCATATATTTT
NA | few | TRBJ1-2 | TRBV28 | CASSLNTVYGYTF | TGTGCCAGCAGTTTGAACACCGTCTATGGCTACACCTTC
NA | many | TRBJ2-7 | TRBV20-1 | CSARTDTSTYEQYF | TGCAGTGCTAGAACAGACACCAGCACCTACGAGCAGTACTTC
TRBD1 | many | TRBJ2-7 | TRBV6-1 | CASSDHQGDRATMGQYF | TGTGCCAGCAGTGACCACCAAGGGGACAGGGCTACGATGGGGCAGTACTTC
NA | many | TRBJ2-1 | TRBV5-1 | CASSIGSGGSAEQFF | TGCGCCAGCAGCATTGGGAGTGGGGGCTCGGCTGAGCAGTTCTTC
TRBD2 | many | TRBJ2-5 | TRBV11-1 | CASRDRVSGGQYF | TGTGCCAGCAGGGACCGGGTCTCGGGAGGCCAGTACTTC
NA | NA | TRBJ1-5 | TRBV12-3/TRBV12-4 | CAKTFGDTNQPQHF | TGTGCCAAGACCTTTGGGGACACCAATCAGCCCCAGCATTTT
NA | once | TRBJ2-7 | TRBV7-9 | CASSFVAYGQYF | TGTGCCAGCAGCTTCGTTGCCTACGGGCAGTACTTC
TRBD1 | many | TRBJ2-7 | TRBV6-1 | CASKGQGPYEQYF | TGTGCCAGCAAAGGACAGGGTCCCTACGAGCAGTACTTC
NA | NA | TRBJ2-2 | TRBV9 | CASSPGRGELFF | TGTGCCAGCAGCCCCGGTCGGGGGGAGCTGTTTTTT
TRBD2 | many | TRBJ2-3 | TRBV5-1 | CASRPGTSGTDTQYF | TGCGCCAGCAGACCGGGGACTAGCGGCACAGATACGCAGTATTTT
NA | few | TRBJ1-3 | TRBV28 | CASRPQGHGNTIYF | TGTGCCAGCAGACCCCAGGGGCATGGAAACACCATATATTTT
NA | few | TRBJ2-1 | TRBV15 | CATSRERLFAASYNEQFF | TGTGCCACCAGCAGAGAGAGGCTATTCGCGGCCTCCTACAATGAGCAGTTCTTC
NA | many | TRBJ1-1 | TRBV2 | CASSDQFMNTEAFF | TGTGCCAGCAGTGATCAGTTCATGAACACTGAAGCTTTCTTT
NA | many | TRBJ2-6 | TRBV12-3/TRBV12-4 | CASSSTRGRSRPGANVLTF | TGTGCCAGCAGTTCGACCCGAGGTCGATCCAGGCCTGGGGCCAACGTCCTGACTTTC
NA | once | TRBJ2-5 | TRBV28 | CASSVMGISNF | TGTGCCAGCAGTGTCATGGGGATCTCCAACTTC
NA | few | TRBJ2-7 | TRBV4-1 | CASSQGAPGSSYEQYF | TGCGCCAGCAGCCAAGGTGCGCCGGGGTCCTCCTACGAGCAGTACTTC
TRBD1 | many | TRBJ2-7 | TRBV28 | CATTGGYYEQYF | TGTGCCACCACAGGGGGGTACTACGAGCAGTACTTC
NA | many | TRBJ2-5 | TRBV3-1 | CASSQREVGSSYQETQYF | TGTGCCAGCAGCCAGAGGGAGGTGGGATCCTCGTACCAAGAGACCCAGTACTTC
NA | many | TRBJ2-7 | TRBV28 | CASTRGRNEQYF | TGTGCCAGCACCCGGGGTCGGAACGAGCAGTACTTC
TRBD2 | many | TRBJ2-3 | TRBV28 | CASSPWGIAGGPSNTQYF | TGTGCCAGCAGTCCCTGGGGGATAGCGGGAGGGCCTTCGAATACGCAGTATTTT
TRBD1 | NA | TRBJ2-2 | TRBV7-9 | CASSSGTGTPTGAGELFF | TGTGCCAGCAGCTCCGGGACAGGGACCCCAACAGGGGCCGGGGAGCTGTTTTTT
TRBD1 | NA | TRBJ2-5 | TRBV25-1 | CVSSEMTGLFGETQYF | TGTGTCAGCAGTGAAATGACAGGGTTGTTCGGGGAGACCCAGTACTTC
TRBD1 | few | TRBJ2-1 | TRBV18 | CASSLGPGTDLTKWQFF | TGTGCCAGCTCACTAGGCCCGGGGACAGACCTTACTAAATGGCAGTTCTTC
TRBD1 | NA | TRBJ2-7 | TRBV7-2 | CASSSGQGTEQYF | TGTGCCAGCAGCTCCGGACAGGGTACCGAGCAGTACTTC
NA | many | TRBJ1-5 | TRBV12-3/TRBV12-4 | CASSLGGSNQPQHF | TGTGCCAGCAGTTTGGGGGGAAGCAATCAGCCCCAGCATTTT
TRBD1 | NA | TRBJ1-1 | TRBV5-5 | CASSLDRGRVTEAFF | TGTGCCAGCAGCTTGGACAGGGGGCGGGTAACTGAAGCTTTCTTT
NA | many | TRBJ1-1 | TRBV29-1 | CSVGGLRMNTEAFF | TGCAGCGTCGGCGGCCTGCGGATGAACACTGAAGCTTTCTTT
NA | NA | TRBJ2-6 | TRBV20-1 | CSAGSSGANVLTF | TGCAGTGCGGGGTCGTCTGGGGCCAACGTCCTGACTTTC
TRBD2 | few | TRBJ2-5 | TRBV5-1 | CASSLPVGGVETQYF | TGCGCCAGCAGCTTGCCGGTGGGAGGGGTTGAGACCCAGTACTTC
TRBD1 | many | TRBJ2-5 | TRBV5-1 | CASAAWSRDSQETQYF | TGCGCCAGCGCAGCCTGGTCCCGGGACAGCCAAGAGACCCAGTACTTC
NA | NA | TRBJ2-1 | TRBV19 | CASSIGGPPNEQFF | TGTGCCAGTAGTATAGGAGGCCCCCCTAATGAGCAGTTCTTC
TRBD2 | many | TRBJ2-5 | TRBV3-1 | CASSQATAGQAETQYF | TGTGCCAGCAGCCAAGCAACAGCGGGGCAGGCCGAGACCCAGTACTTC
NA | NA | TRBJ2-7 | TRBV30 | CAWSGGAPYEQYF | TGTGCCTGGAGTGGGGGTGCCCCCTACGAGCAGTACTTC
NA | many | TRBJ1-5 | TRBV28 | CASSPPDLPQHF | TGTGCCAGCAGTCCCCCGGACCTGCCCCAGCATTTT
TRBD1 | NA | TRBJ1-1 | TRBV10-3 | CAISEAGGNTEAFF | TGTGCCATCAGTGAGGCAGGGGGAAACACTGAAGCTTTCTTT